This entry features one TCR beta chain sequence. Its antigen specificity is not known. No base quality values were provided; no much bigger clone lies one nucleotide off. The junction shows trimming of 1 base on V and 0 bases on J, plus 8 bases between the germline ends. The CDR3, from cysteine to phenylalanine, totals 15 residues. Only CDR3 DNA is held: 45 bases, read in frame from base 1. According to the germline V gene, CDR1 reads SGHRS and CDR2 reads YFSETQ. The data are from a study of T-cell memory formation after mild COVID-19 (dated by TCRdb to the early 2020s). Concerning the study at large: TCR sequence clusters from the two donors were largely donor specific. In a couple of donors, T-cell clones that expanded and contracted after mild COVID-19 were followed by sequencing TCRalpha and TCRbeta repertoires longitudinally. Two young, previously healthy adult volunteers made up the cohort, one male and one female.

TCRdb shows the sequencer as Illumina NovaSeq 6000. TCRalpha and TCRbeta cDNA libraries were constructed by 5'RACE with constant-segment primers, with sample barcodes and unique molecular identifiers being introduced. Trizol reagent was used to extract RNA from every sample. Libraries were amplified in two PCR steps, with a second sample barcode and Illumina TruSeq adapters added in the second step. Sequencing of the libraries was done on an Illumina NovaSeq, producing 2 x 150 bp paired-end reads. The study's processing was this. Demultiplexing of reads and collapsing into UMI-guided consensus sequences were performed with migec v1.2.7. Using mixcr v2.1.11, UMI consensuses were aligned to TRA and TRB V and J templates and then assembled into clonotypes. Clonotypes were classified as expanded or contracted when called significant by both edgeR and NoisET, with noise models trained on biological replicates. edgeR calls used a false discovery rate-adjusted p below 0.01 and a log2 fold-change threshold of 1. PCA with hierarchical clustering of max-normalized trajectories of the 1000 most abundant clonotypes was used as exploratory dynamics analysis. The CD4 or CD8 phenotype of responding clones was assigned using the separately sequenced CD4+ and CD8+ repertoires. The public sequencing data were trimmed at Q25 with fastp and processed into clonotypes with MiXCR by TCRdb, which kept only in-frame beta chains. For every CDR3 protein sequence, its rows merge into one entry that carries the most common genes and DNA. The V and J calls shown here were made by TCRdb, not taken from the authors' results. Present in this sample are around 530,000 distinct CDR3 sequences, less than 25% of which were seen just once. The ten largest clones represent approximately 8% of the sample.

Ficoll-Paque density gradient centrifugation was used to isolate PBMCs. Study-wide conclusions, independent of this receptor: Some responding clones were detected in pre-infection memory, which suggested that pre-existing cross-reactive memory T cells had joined the SARS-CoV-2 response. The study included only a couple of mild cases, and larger cohorts that include severe cases with pre-infection samples were judged to be necessary. Clones contracting from day 15 to 85 had balanced CD4/CD8 phenotypes, while a second wave expanding from day 15 to 37 was biased towards CD4+. SARS-CoV-2 specificity of the second-wave clones peaking on day 37 was not confirmed. Contracting CD4+ clones appeared mostly in the CM and EM memory subsets, whereas CD8+ clones were enriched in EMRA.

The V and J segments used are TRBV5-1 and TRBJ1-3; the D gene lacks a confident call. The sequencing input was PBMCs or a T cell subset sorted from them (not recorded which). This receptor was taken from an adult woman who had mild COVID-19 (a few samples of this study predate the infection). The sample titles of this study are shuffled in the database, so cell type and time point are left out; the donor was told from shared clones. The DNA reads TGCGCCAGCAGCTTGACACAGAGCTCTGGAAACACCATATATTTT. This yields the protein CASSLTQSSGNTIYF. Outside the CDR3, residues come from the reference TRBV5-1 and TRBJ1-3 proteins, so the full variable domain is: KAGVTQTPRYLIKTRGQQVTLSCSPISGHRSVSWYQQTPGQGLQFLFEYFSETQRNKGNFPGRFSGRQFSNSRSEMNVSTLELGDSALYLCASSLTQSSGNTIYFGEGSWLTVV.